This TCR beta chain originates from a study of OX40 agonist ivuxolimab in advanced cancers. Study-level information: At approximately 83% male, the cohort had a mean age of around 56 years, ranging from roughly 20 to 80. People who had prior anti-PD-1, anti-PD-L1 or anti-CTLA-4 therapy could take part, and roughly 40% had some.

V lost 8 bases and J lost 6, with 16 bases in between. The germline CDR1 and CDR2 sequences are MNHNY and SVGAGI (reference sequence). The CDR3 has 14 residues. Assay used: immunoSEQ multiplex PCR; TCRdb lists only in-frame clones, some missing. The repertoire holds tens of thousands of clones, roughly 88% seen once, with about 2.4% in the top ten. Exclusion of a patient followed from autoimmune disease history or systemic immunosuppression. Turning to this clone: Its matching antigen is unknown.

Whole-study results and caveats: Expanded clones were, on average, more numerous among CD8+ T cells than CD4+.

The sequences come from CD4+ or CD8+ T cells sorted from blood, collected in a trial of the OX40 agonist ivuxolimab. This TCR was sampled from an adult with an advanced solid tumor such as melanoma, head and neck, liver or kidney cancer. The chain links TRBV6-6 to TRBJ1-4; possibly TRBD1 for D (6 bases). The DNA for the CDR3 is TGTGCCAGCCATAAGGCAGGGGTGGATGAAAAACTGTTTTTT. It is translated as CASHKAGVDEKLFF.